This T cell receptor (beta chain) was sequenced for a study of blood T cell repertoires in COVID-19. Clones were read by immunoSEQ multiplex PCR, and TCRdb kept only the in-frame ones, dropping some. This table has around 190,000 clones, about four fifths appearing once. V lost 4 bases to trimming and J lost 5 bases, with 8 bases between them. CDR3 length: 11 amino acids. CDR1 is GTSNPN, CDR2 SVGIG, per germline (reference sequence). This clone turned up a few times. This receptor was identified in a man between 60 and 70 years old with acute or convalescent COVID-19. Sequenced sample: peripheral blood. V and J are TRBV30 and TRBJ1-2, with D perhaps matching TRBD1 (6 bases). The chain's CDR3 is CAWNREYGYTF. In DNA, the CDR3 is TGTGCCTGGAACAGGGAATATGGCTACACCTTC.